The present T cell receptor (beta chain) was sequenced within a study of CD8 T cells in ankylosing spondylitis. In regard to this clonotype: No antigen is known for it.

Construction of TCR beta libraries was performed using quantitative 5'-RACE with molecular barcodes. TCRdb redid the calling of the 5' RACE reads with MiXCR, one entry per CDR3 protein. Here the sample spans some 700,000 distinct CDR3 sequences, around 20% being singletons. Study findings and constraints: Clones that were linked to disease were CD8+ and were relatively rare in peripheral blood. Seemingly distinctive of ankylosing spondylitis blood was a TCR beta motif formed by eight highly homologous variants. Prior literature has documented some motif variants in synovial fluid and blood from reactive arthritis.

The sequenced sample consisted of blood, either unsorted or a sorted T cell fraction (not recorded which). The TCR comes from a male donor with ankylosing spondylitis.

CDR3 amino acids: CATSEDGNQETQYF. The CDR3 DNA sequence: TGTGCCACCAGTGAAGACGGGAACCAAGAGACCCAGTACTTC. This chain joins TRBV24-1 and TRBJ2-5; weak D call: TRBD2 (5 bases). CDR1 is KGHDR and CDR2 is SFDVKD in the germline V gene. Trimming removed 4 bases from V and 0 bases from J, with 8 bases in between. The CDR3 totals 14 residues.